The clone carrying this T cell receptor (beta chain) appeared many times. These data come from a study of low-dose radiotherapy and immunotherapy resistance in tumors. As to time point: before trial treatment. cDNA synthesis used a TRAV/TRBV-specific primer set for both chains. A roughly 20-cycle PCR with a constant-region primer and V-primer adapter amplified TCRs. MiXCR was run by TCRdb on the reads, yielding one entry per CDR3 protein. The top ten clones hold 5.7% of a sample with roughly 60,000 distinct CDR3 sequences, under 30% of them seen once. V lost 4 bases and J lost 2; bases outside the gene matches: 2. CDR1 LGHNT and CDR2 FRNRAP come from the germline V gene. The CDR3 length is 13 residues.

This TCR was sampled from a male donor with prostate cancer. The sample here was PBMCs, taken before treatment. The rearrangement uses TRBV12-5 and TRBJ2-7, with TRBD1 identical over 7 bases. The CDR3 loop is CASGWGQTYEQYF. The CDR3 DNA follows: TGTGCTAGTGGTTGGGGACAGACCTACGAGCAGTACTTC.